These 5 T cell receptor beta chains share one sample of origin, sequenced in a study of T cells in women clearing cervical HPV infection (dated by TCRdb to 2016 to 2019). Library creation used the immunoSEQ multiplex PCR assay. TCRdb holds this immuneACCESS table with in-frame rearrangements only. Some clones are missing; in checked studies, unresolved V genes explain under half, and the rest has no known cause. The sample's clone listing holds 40,000 or so clones. Less than 8% of the sample rests with the top ten. Input material: blood buffy coat. The receptors derive from a woman between 18 and 70 years old with a cervical HPV16 infection that either progressed to CIN3+ or cleared (not recorded which).

About this clone: The read terminates 3 residues before the CDR3 end, so the remaining end is supplied by the germline J gene. The sample has other DNA sequences that encode this CDR3 too. This chain links TRBV5-6 with TRBJ2-7, with 10 bases lining up with TRBD1. From germline, CDR1 is SGHDT and CDR2 YYEEEE. This CDR3 is 15 amino acids long. V was clipped by 4 bases and J by 4 bases; unmatched bases: 8. The CDR3 here is CASSNRDRGSYEQYF. CDR3 DNA, as far as it was read: TGTGCCAGCAGCAACCGGGACAGGGGAAGTTACGAG.

Details on this clone: One end of the junction is discordant with germline, which a read error may explain. With the read ending 3 residues before the CDR3 end, the germline J gene is used to fill in that end. In the same sample, other DNA sequences code for this CDR3. This chain connects TRBV19 to TRBJ1-3; 7 nucleotides agree with TRBD1. Germline assignment: CDR1 LNHDA and CDR2 SQIVND (reference sequence). This CDR3 spans 15 amino acids. CDR3 protein: CASSIPTGSGNTIYF. The DNA read from the CDR3 is TGTGCCAGTAGTATCCCGACAGGGAGTGGAAACACA.

On this clone: The read stops 3 residues short of the end of the CDR3; the missing end is completed from the germline J gene. V gene TRBV20-1 combines with J gene TRBJ2-3; 10 bases fit TRBD2. In germline, CDR1 is DFQATT, CDR2 SNEGSKA (reference sequence). V dropped 4 bases and J dropped 4; count of bases not matched to a gene: 5. This CDR3 has 14 amino acids. The chain's CDR3 is CSATSGGASDTQYF. The CDR3 bases that were read are TGCAGTGCTACCAGCGGGGGGGCCTCAGATACG.

As regards this clone: The CDR3 extends 3 residues past the end of the read, so its final part is completed from the germline J gene. The V call is TRBV7-8, the J call TRBJ2-2; D perhaps matches TRBD2 (6 bases). The CDR3 loop spans 13 amino acids. The V gene's germline CDR1 is SGHVS and CDR2 FQNEAQ. This chain's CDR3 is CASSGGTGEKLFF. The CDR3 bases that were read are TGTGCCAGCAGCGGGGGGACGGGTGAAAAG. Full variable domain (outside the CDR3, taken from reference TRBV7-8 and TRBJ2-2): GAGVSQSPRYKVAKRGQDVALRCDPISGHVSLFWYQQALGQGPEFLTYFQNEAQLDKSGLPSDRFFAERPEGSVSTLKIQRTQQEDSAVYLCASSGGTGEKLFFGEGSRLTVL.

CDR3 DNA (partial): TGTGCCAGCAGCTTGGGGACAGGGGGCCTTGAAAAA. Amino acid sequence: CASSLGTGGLEK. The entire CDR3 protein is CASSLGTGGLEKLFF. J is TRBJ1-4 and V is TRBV5-6; TRBD1 aligns across 11 bases. Read data end 3 residues before the CDR3 end; the end is taken from the germline J gene. Trimming removed 0 bases from V and 7 bases from J; junction bases left unmatched: 2. This CDR3 has 15 amino acids. Germline CDR1 reads SGHDT; CDR2 reads YYEEEE.